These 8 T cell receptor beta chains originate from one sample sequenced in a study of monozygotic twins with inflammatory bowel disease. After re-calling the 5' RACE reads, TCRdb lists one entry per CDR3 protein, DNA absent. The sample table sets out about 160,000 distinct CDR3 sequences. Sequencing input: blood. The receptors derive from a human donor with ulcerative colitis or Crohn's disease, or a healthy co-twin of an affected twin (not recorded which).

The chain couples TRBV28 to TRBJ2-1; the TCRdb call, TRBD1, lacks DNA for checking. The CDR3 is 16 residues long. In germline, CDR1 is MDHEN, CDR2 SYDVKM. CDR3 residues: CASTIWTGGSYNEQFF.

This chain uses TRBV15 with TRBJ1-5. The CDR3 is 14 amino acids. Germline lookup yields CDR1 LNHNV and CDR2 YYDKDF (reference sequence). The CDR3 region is CATSREGSGQPQHF.

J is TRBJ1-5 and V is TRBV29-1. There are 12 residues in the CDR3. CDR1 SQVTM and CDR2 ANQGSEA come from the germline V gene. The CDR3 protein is CSVEVGEGPQHF.

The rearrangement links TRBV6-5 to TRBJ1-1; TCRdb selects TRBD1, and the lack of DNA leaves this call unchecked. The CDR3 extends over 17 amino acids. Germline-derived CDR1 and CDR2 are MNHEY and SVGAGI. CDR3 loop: CASSYLKGGRGDTEAFF.

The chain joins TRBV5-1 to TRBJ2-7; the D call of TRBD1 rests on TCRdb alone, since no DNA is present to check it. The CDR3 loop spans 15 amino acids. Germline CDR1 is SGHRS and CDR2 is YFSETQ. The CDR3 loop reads CASSLTGISSYEQYF.

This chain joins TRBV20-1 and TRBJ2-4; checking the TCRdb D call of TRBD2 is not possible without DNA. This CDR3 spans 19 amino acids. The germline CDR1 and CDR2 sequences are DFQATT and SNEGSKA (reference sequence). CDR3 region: CSAREGGELAGLIGDIQYF.

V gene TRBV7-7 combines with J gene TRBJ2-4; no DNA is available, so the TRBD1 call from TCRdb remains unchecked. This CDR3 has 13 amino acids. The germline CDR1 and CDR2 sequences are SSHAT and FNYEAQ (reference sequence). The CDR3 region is CASSLGPGNIQYF. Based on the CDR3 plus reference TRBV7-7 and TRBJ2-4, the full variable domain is GAGVSQSPRYKVTKRGQDVTLRCDPISSHATLYWYQQALGQGPEFLTYFNYEAQPDKSGLPSDRFSAERPEGSISTLTIQRTEQRDSAMYRCASSLGPGNIQYFGAGTRLSVL.

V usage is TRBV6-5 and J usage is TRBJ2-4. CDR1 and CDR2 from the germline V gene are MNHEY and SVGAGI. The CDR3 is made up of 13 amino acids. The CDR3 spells CASSYRYHNIQYF.